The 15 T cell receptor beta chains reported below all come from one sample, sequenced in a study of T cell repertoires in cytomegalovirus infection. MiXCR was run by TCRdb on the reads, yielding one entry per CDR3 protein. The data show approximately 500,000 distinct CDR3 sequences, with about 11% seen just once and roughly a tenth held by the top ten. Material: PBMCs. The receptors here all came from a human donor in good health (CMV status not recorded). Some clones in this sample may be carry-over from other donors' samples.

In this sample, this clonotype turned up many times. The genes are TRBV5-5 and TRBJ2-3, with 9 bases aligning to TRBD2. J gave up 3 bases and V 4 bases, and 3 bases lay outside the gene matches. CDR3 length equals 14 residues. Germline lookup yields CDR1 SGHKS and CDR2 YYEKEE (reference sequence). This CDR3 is CASSTGLATDTQYF. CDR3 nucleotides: TGTGCCAGCAGCACCGGACTAGCGACAGATACGCAGTATTTT.

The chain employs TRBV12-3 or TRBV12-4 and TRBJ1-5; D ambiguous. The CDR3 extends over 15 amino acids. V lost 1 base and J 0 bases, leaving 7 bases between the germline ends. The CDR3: CASSLGPFSNQPQHF. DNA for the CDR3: TGTGCCAGCAGTTTAGGCCCTTTTAGCAATCAGCCCCAGCATTTT.

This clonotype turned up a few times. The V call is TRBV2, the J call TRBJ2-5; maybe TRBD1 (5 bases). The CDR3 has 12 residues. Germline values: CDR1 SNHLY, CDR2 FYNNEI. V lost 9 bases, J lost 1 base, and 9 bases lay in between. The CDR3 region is CARMTVQETQYF. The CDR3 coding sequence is TGTGCCAGGATGACAGTCCAAGAGACCCAGTACTTC.

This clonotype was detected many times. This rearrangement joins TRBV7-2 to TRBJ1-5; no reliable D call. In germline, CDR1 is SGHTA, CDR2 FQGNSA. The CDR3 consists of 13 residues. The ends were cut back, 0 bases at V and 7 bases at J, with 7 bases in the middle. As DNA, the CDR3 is TGTGCCAGCAGCTTAGCGCAAAGGCAGCCCCAGCATTTT. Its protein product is CASSLAQRQPQHF.

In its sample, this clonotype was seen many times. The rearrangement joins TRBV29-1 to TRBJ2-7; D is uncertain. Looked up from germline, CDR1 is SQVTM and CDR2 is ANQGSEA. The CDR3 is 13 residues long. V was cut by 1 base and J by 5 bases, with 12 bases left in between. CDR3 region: CSVEAGSGDEQYF. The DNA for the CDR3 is TGCAGCGTTGAAGCGGGTTCGGGCGACGAGCAGTACTTC.

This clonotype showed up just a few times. The CDR3 loop reads CASSPRDSSVAGELFF. CDR3 in DNA: TGTGCCAGCAGCCCCCGGGACAGTTCTGTAGCCGGGGAGCTGTTTTTT. This sequence joins TRBV5-5 and TRBJ2-2; 7 nucleotides align to TRBD1. J gave up 6 bases and V 4 bases, and 12 bases lay outside the gene matches. CDR3 length: 16 amino acids. Germline CDR1 reads SGHKS; CDR2 reads YYEKEE (reference sequence).

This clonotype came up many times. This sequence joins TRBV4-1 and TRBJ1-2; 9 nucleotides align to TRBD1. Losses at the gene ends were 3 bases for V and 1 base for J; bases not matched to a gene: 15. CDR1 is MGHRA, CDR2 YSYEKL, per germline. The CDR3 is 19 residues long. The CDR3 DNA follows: TGCGCCAGCAGCCATACGAATCCTGGGTGGACAGGGGATAACTATGGCTACACCTTC. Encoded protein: CASSHTNPGWTGDNYGYTF.

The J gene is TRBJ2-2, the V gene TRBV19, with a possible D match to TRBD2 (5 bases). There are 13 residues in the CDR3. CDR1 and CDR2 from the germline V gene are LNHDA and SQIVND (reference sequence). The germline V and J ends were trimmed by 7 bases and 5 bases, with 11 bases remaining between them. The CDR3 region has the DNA TGTGCCAGTAACGAGGGTTTGACCGGGGAGCTGTTTTTT. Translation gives CASNEGLTGELFF.

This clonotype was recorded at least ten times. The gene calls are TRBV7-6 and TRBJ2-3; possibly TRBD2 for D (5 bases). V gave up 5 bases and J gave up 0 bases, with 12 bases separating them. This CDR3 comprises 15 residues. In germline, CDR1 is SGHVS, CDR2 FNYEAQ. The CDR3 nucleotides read TGTGCCAGCAGCCTGGGAGCGACTAGCACAGATACGCAGTATTTT. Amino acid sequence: CASSLGATSTDTQYF. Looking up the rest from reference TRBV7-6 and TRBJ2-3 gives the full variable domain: GAGVSQSPRYKVTKRGQDVALRCDPISGHVSLYWYRQALGQGPEFLTYFNYEAQQDKSGLPNDRFSAERPEGSISTLTIQRTEQRDSAMYRCASSLGATSTDTQYFGPGTRLTVL.

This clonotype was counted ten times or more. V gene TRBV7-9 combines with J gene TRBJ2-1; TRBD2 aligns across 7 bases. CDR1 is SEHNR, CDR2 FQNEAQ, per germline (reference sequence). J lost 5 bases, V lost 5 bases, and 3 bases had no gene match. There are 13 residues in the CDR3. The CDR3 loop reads CASSTGLNNEQFF. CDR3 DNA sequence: TGTGCCAGCAGCACGGGACTAAACAATGAGCAGTTCTTC.

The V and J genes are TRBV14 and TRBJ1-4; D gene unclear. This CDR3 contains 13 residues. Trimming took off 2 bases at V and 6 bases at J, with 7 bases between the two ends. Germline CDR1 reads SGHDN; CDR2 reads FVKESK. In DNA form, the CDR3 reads TGTGCCAGCAGCCAAATTGAAGATGAAAAACTGTTTTTT. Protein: CASSQIEDEKLFF.

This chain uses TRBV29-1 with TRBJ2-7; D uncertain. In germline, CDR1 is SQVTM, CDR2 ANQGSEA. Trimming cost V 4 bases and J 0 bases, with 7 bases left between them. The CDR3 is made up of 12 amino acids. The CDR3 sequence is CSVGPSSYEQYF. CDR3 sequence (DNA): TGCAGCGTTGGACCGTCCTCCTACGAGCAGTACTTC.

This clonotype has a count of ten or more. CDR3 bases: TGTGCCACTCTAAGCTCCTACAATGAGCAGTTCTTC. It codes for CATLSSYNEQFF. The chain recombines TRBV28 with TRBJ2-1; no reliable D call. The germline CDR1 and CDR2 sequences are MDHEN and SYDVKM. The CDR3 is 12 amino acids. The germline V and J ends were trimmed by 10 bases and 0 bases, with 7 bases remaining between them.

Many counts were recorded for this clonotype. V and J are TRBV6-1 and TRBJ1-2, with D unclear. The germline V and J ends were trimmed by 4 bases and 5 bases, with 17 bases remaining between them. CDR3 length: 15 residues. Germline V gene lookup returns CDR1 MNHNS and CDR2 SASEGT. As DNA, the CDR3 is TGTGCCAGCAGTGTTGAGGTCCTCCGGCAATATGGCTACACCTTC. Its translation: CASSVEVLRQYGYTF.

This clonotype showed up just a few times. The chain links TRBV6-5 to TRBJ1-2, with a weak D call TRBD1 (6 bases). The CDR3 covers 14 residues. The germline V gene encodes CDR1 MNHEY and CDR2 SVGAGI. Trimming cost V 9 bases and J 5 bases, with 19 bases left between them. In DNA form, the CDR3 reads TGTGCCAGTGCCCTGACAGGTCGGGGATATGGCTACACCTTC. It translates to CASALTGRGYGYTF.